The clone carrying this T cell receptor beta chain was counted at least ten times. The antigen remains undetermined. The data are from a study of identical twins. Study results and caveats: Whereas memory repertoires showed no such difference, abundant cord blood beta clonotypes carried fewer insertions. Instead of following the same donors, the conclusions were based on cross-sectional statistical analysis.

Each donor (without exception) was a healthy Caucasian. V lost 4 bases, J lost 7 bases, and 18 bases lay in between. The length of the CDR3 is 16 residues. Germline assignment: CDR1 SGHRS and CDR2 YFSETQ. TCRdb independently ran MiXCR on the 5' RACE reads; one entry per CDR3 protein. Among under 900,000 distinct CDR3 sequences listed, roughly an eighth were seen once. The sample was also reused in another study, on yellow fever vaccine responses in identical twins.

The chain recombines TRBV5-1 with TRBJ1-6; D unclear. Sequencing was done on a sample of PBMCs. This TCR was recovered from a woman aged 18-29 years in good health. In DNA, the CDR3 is TGCGCCAGCAGCCTGGACCCAAGTAGTTCGAATTCACCCCTCCACTTT. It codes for CASSLDPSSSNSPLHF.